A selection of T cell receptor beta chains follows, all from one sample in a study of response to subunit inactivated influenza vaccine. TCRdb ran MiXCR on the RT-PCR reads and lists one entry per CDR3 protein. Here the sample spans more than 700,000 distinct CDR3 sequences, 21% being singletons. The sample here was PBMCs from blood, taken around 5 days after vaccination. The source of these receptors is a man between 50 and 59 years old who received an inactivated influenza vaccine. CDR3s include the opening cysteine and the closing phenylalanine or tryptophan. A D gene is named only where the DNA matches it firmly. Clone size is not always given. Where it is, it says once, few, many or a class for expanded clones.

TGTGCCACCAGCATATTATTGGGACAGGTGGAAGAAAAACTGTTTTTT CATSILLGQVEEKLFF TRBJ1-4 TRBV15 TRBD1 16 few
TGTGCCAGCAATCCAGGGGGCAATCAGCCCCAGCATTTT CASNPGGNQPQHF TRBJ1-5 TRBV12-3/TRBV12-4 . 13 .
TGTGCCAGCAGCTCTGGACTGCCGGAGACCCAGTACTTC CASSSGLPETQYF TRBJ2-5 TRBV5-6 . 13 few
TGTGCCATCAGCGACCACAGGATGTTCTACGAGCAGTACTTC CAISDHRMFYEQYF TRBJ2-7 TRBV10-3 . 14 .
TGTGCCATCAGTGAACAGGGGAATTCACCCCTCCACTTT CAISEQGNSPLHF TRBJ1-6 TRBV10-3 TRBD1 13 few
TGTGCCAGCGGGCTGGGGCTAAACACCGGGGAGCTGTTTTTT CASGLGLNTGELFF TRBJ2-2 TRBV7-9 . 14 few
TGTGCCAGTAGTACAAAGACAGGGGGGAACCCTACCTACGAGCAGTACTTC CASSTKTGGNPTYEQYF TRBJ2-7 TRBV19 TRBD1 17 .
TGTGCCAGGACGCCCCCGGATGAAAAACTGTTTTTT CARTPPDEKLFF TRBJ1-4 TRBV12-3/TRBV12-4 . 12 few
TGTGCCAGCAGCCAAGATATGTTCCGGACAGGGGCCTACGAGCAGTACTTC CASSQDMFRTGAYEQYF TRBJ2-7 TRBV4-2 TRBD1 17 .
TGTGCCAGCACCCGGGGGGGAGCACTTAATGAGCAGTTCTTC CASTRGGALNEQFF TRBJ2-1 TRBV12-3/TRBV12-4 TRBD2 14 few
TGTGCCACCAGCAGAGCATCCCCTGGGGCCAACGTCCTGACTTTC CATSRASPGANVLTF TRBJ2-6 TRBV15 . 15 .
TGCGCCAGCAGCCGAGAAGGCTCCTATAATTCACCCCTCCACTTT CASSREGSYNSPLHF TRBJ1-6 TRBV4-3 . 15 few
TGTGCCAGCAGCGCGGGGTGGGCCTACTCCTACAATGAGCAGTTCTTC CASSAGWAYSYNEQFF TRBJ2-1 TRBV7-2 . 16 many